This record looks at one T cell receptor beta chain sequence and its context. Its antigen remains unknown. The data are from a study of T-cell memory formation after mild COVID-19. Study context: TCR clusters were mostly confined to one donor each.

The CDR3 spans 17 residues. V dropped 3 bases and J dropped 1; count of bases not matched to a gene: 6. Germline loops: CDR1 KGHSH, CDR2 LQKENI. Constant-segment-primed 5'RACE gave TCR alpha and TCR beta cDNA libraries with sample barcodes and UMIs. TCRdb reanalysed the 5' RACE reads using MiXCR and keeps one entry per CDR3 protein. Among approximately 500,000 distinct CDR3 sequences listed, around 25% were seen once. Study outcomes and limitations: The study detected some responding clones in pre-infection memory, suggesting cross-reactive memory joined.

This chain uses TRBV18 with TRBJ2-3, with 11 nucleotides matching TRBD2. The sequencing sample was made of PBMCs or a T cell subset sorted from them (not recorded which). The clonotype was recovered from an adult woman who had mild COVID-19 (a few samples of this study predate the infection). Cell type and time point are not known. The CDR3 loop is CASSPPGLADGTDTQYF. CDR3 DNA sequence: TGTGCCAGCTCACCTCCGGGACTAGCGGATGGCACAGATACGCAGTATTTT.